A single sample gave rise to the 10 T cell receptor beta chains below, sequenced in a study of OX40 agonist ivuxolimab in advanced cancers. Only in-frame clones appear in the TCRdb table, and some are missing; sequencing was by immunoSEQ multiplex PCR. The table includes 65,000 to 75,000 clones, around 84% detected once. The material sequenced was CD4+ or CD8+ T cells sorted from blood, taken in a trial of the OX40 agonist ivuxolimab. The receptor source for this set is an adult with an advanced solid tumor such as melanoma, head and neck, liver or kidney cancer.

The chain has TRBV7-6 and TRBJ2-7, with D perhaps matching TRBD2 (5 bases). The CDR3 consists of 14 residues. The ends were cut back, 1 base at V and 3 bases at J, with 10 bases in the middle. CDR1 SGHVS and CDR2 FNYEAQ come from the germline V gene. The CDR3 loop is CASSLVGGLYEQYF. CDR3 bases: TGTGCCAGCAGCTTAGTAGGAGGTCTCTACGAGCAGTACTTC.

This chain joins TRBV5-3 and TRBJ2-2; 13 bases line up with TRBD2. TRBV5-3 is an ORF for which the function is uncertain. This CDR3 spans 16 amino acids. J gave up 6 bases and V 4 bases, and 6 bases lay outside the gene matches. The chain's CDR3 is CARSAPLAGGAGELFF. In nucleotides, the CDR3 is TGTGCCAGAAGCGCCCCACTAGCGGGGGGGGCCGGGGAGCTGTTTTTT.

The table lists this clone with a few counts. The gene calls are TRBV9 and TRBJ1-5; a possible D gene is TRBD1 (5 bases). CDR1 SGDLS and CDR2 YYNGEE come from the germline V gene. Trimming cost V 4 bases and J 7 bases, with 12 bases left between them. The CDR3 runs 13 residues. CDR3 coding DNA: TGTGCCAGCAGCAAAGGGACGGCCCAGCCCCAGCATTTT. Translating gives CASSKGTAQPQHF.

The chain is built from TRBV30 and TRBJ2-3; D not certain. Trimming stripped 0 bases from V and 1 base from J, with 5 bases between. Germline loops: CDR1 GTSNPN, CDR2 SVGIG (reference sequence). CDR3 length: 13 amino acids. In DNA form, the CDR3 reads TGTGCCTGGAGTGTGGCAGGCACAGATACGCAGTATTTT. Protein product: CAWSVAGTDTQYF.

This sequence joins TRBV28 and TRBJ2-5; no clear D gene. The J call may be incorrect, as the DNA end agrees better with TRBJ2-7. The CDR3 sequence is 14 residues long. Germline V CDR1 and CDR2: MDHEN, SYDVKM. This CDR3 is CASSLGQEPYEQYF. The DNA of the CDR3 is TGTGCCAGCAGTTTGGGCCAGGAGCCGTACGAGCAGTACTTC.

This rearrangement joins TRBV11-3 to TRBJ2-5, with D unclear. The CDR3 is 13 residues long. Looked up from germline, CDR1 is SGHNT and CDR2 is YENEEA. V dropped 4 bases and J dropped 1 base, with 7 bases sitting between them. The CDR3 loop reads CASSSYVQETQYF. For the CDR3, the DNA is TGTGCCAGCAGCTCCTACGTCCAAGAGACCCAGTACTTC.

The rearrangement links TRBV6-1 to TRBJ2-7; tentative D call: TRBD2 (6 bases). The CDR3 loop spans 14 amino acids. In germline, CDR1 is MNHNS, CDR2 SASEGT. The V end was cut by 4 bases, the J end by 0 bases, with 10 bases between. CDR3 loop: CASSVAESSYEQYF. DNA for the CDR3: TGTGCCAGCAGTGTAGCGGAAAGCTCCTACGAGCAGTACTTC.

The chain links TRBV18 to TRBJ2-3; D might be TRBD2 (6 bases). V gave up 6 bases and J gave up 5 bases, with 12 bases separating them. The CDR3 is 13 residues long. Germline lookup yields CDR1 KGHSH and CDR2 LQKENI. Here the CDR3 reads CASSPLGGDTQYF. The CDR3 DNA is TGTGCCAGCTCCCCCCTGGGGGGAGATACGCAGTATTTT.

The chain uses TRBV6-6 and TRBJ2-1; D is uncertain. This CDR3 comprises 11 residues. V was shortened by 2 bases and J by 7 bases, with 3 bases between the two germline ends. Germline loops: CDR1 MNHNY, CDR2 SVGAGI (reference sequence). The CDR3 loop is CASSYLNEQFF. CDR3 coding DNA: TGTGCCAGCAGTTACCTAAATGAGCAGTTCTTC.

The J gene is TRBJ2-5, the V gene TRBV6-5; D is perhaps TRBD2 (5 bases). Trimming took off 7 bases at V and 0 bases at J, with 12 bases between the two ends. This CDR3 comprises 14 residues. The germline CDR1 and CDR2 sequences are MNHEY and SVGAGI. This chain's CDR3 is CASKKEAYQETQYF. CDR3 in DNA: TGTGCCAGCAAAAAGGAGGCGTACCAAGAGACCCAGTACTTC.